The 4 T cell receptor beta chains listed next were all sequenced from one sample in a study of blood T cell repertoires in COVID-19. Sequenced by immunoSEQ multiplex PCR; TCRdb stores in-frame clones only, minus some. The sample yields approximately 90,000 clones, around 75% seen once. The sample consisted of peripheral blood. All receptors come from an older man with COVID-19, enrolled during active disease.

The chain employs TRBV10-3 and TRBJ2-3; 11 bases are a match to TRBD2. The germline V gene encodes CDR1 ENHRY and CDR2 SYGVKD. J was trimmed by 6 bases and V by 4 bases; bases with no gene match: 0. This CDR3 has 13 amino acids. CDR3 protein: CAISGTSGDTQYF. The CDR3 DNA is TGTGCCATCAGTGGGACTAGCGGGGATACGCAGTATTTT.

The rearrangement links TRBV10-3 to TRBJ2-3; 8 bases line up with TRBD1. This CDR3 spans 13 amino acids. CDR1 ENHRY and CDR2 SYGVKD come from the germline V gene. The V and J ends lost 6 bases and 3 bases, in that order; junction bases with no gene match: 2. The CDR3 here is CAIRQGATDTQYF. DNA of the CDR3: TGTGCCATCAGGCAGGGGGCAACAGATACGCAGTATTTT.

This clone was counted once. The chain links TRBV18 to TRBJ1-5; TRBD1 agrees at 7 bases. V gave up 4 bases and J gave up 0 bases; unmatched junction bases: 3. The CDR3 covers 15 residues. Germline CDR1 KGHSH, CDR2 LQKENI. CDR3 coding DNA: TGTGCCAGCTCACAGAACAGGGGTAGCAATCAGCCCCAGCATTTT. Translation gives CASSQNRGSNQPQHF.

This clone was counted between two and nine times. This rearrangement joins TRBV6-5 to TRBJ2-7; 8 bases agree with TRBD1. Germline lookup yields CDR1 MNHEY and CDR2 SVGAGI. The V segment lost 5 bases and the J segment 6 bases; nucleotides outside the gene matches: 3. This CDR3 has 12 amino acids. The CDR3 nucleotides are TGTGCCAGCAGTATGGACAGGGCCGAGCAGTACTTC. Amino acids: CASSMDRAEQYF.